This T cell receptor beta chain was retrieved from a study of Ad26.COV2.S vaccination and SARS-CoV-2 variants. Study-wide background: The vaccine Ad26.COV2.S was put into the muscle once, or twice with 56 days between. Notes on the study in general: Marked by substantial breadth, spike-specific CD8+ and CD4+ T cell responses were reportedly seen after vaccination. Placebo and vaccine recipients had non-spike TCR breadth that was similar.

Worth noting for this clone: The antigen is not known.

Measured with immunoSEQ multiplex PCR; TCRdb has only the in-frame clones, and not every one. The table lists about 350,000 clones, about 88% of them singletons. Trimming cost V 1 base and J 9 bases, with 12 bases left between them. The CDR3 sequence is 13 residues long. CDR1 and CDR2 from the germline V gene are SGHTA and FQGNSA. Treatment defined: approximately 18 received Ad26.COV2.S at low or high dose, single or two shots; roughly five received placebo; per-sample allocation not given. Sampling was performed 63 days after the first vaccine or placebo injection. The source was peripheral blood, collected in a trial of Ad26.COV2.S vaccine versus placebo. The source of this sequence is a person aged 18-60 years who received the Ad26.COV2.S COVID-19 vaccine or a placebo. The chain combines TRBV7-2 with TRBJ1-1; maybe TRBD1 (5 bases). The CDR3 protein is CASSLVLTAQAFF. The CDR3 DNA follows: TGTGCCAGCAGCTTAGTTTTGACAGCTCAAGCTTTCTTT. The full variable domain, with the rest looked up from reference TRBV7-2 and TRBJ1-1, is GAGVSQSPSNKVTEKGKDVELRCDPISGHTALYWYRQSLGQGLEFLIYFQGNSAPDKSGLPSDRFSAERTGGSVSTLTIQRTQQEDSAVYLCASSLVLTAQAFFGQGTRLTVV.